These 32 T cell receptor beta chains were sequenced from one sample in a study of T cell responses to AZD1222 COVID-19 vaccine. The assay was immunoSEQ multiplex PCR, and TCRdb's table has in-frame clones only and misses some. This table holds roughly 120,000 clones, 86% found once. Sample: peripheral blood, taken on day 0 of AZD1222 vaccination. The receptor set was obtained from an adult in good health.

The chain joins TRBV3-1 (or the pseudogene TRBV3-2) to TRBJ2-6, with D possibly TRBD2 on 5 matching bases. The CDR3 extends over 16 amino acids. The germline V gene has CDR1 LGHDT and CDR2 YNNKEL (reference sequence). V was shortened by 7 bases and J by 0 bases, with 13 bases between the two germline ends. In DNA form, the CDR3 reads TGTGCCAGCACCGGAGGAGGCGACTCTGGGGCCAACGTCCTGACTTTC. It translates to CASTGGGDSGANVLTF.

This chain connects TRBV5-1 to TRBJ1-1, with D hard to call. Germline assignment: CDR1 SGHRS and CDR2 YFSETQ. This CDR3 is built from 14 residues. The V end was cut by 4 bases, the J end by 1 base, with 11 bases between. The CDR3 bases are TGCGCCAGCAGCCTCGTCGGCCGGAACACTGAAGCTTTCTTT. Its protein is CASSLVGRNTEAFF.

The gene calls are TRBV27 and TRBJ2-3; possibly TRBD2 for D (6 bases). The V end lost 8 bases, the J end lost 0 bases, and 12 bases lay between the germline ends. CDR3 length equals 14 residues. Germline CDR1 and CDR2: MNHEY and SMNVEV (reference sequence). This chain's CDR3 is CASPWGVSTDTQYF. The CDR3 DNA reads TGTGCCAGCCCCTGGGGGGTGAGCACAGATACGCAGTATTTT.

The chain recombines TRBV6-5 with TRBJ1-6, with D perhaps matching TRBD1 (5 bases). Germline V gives CDR1 MNHEY, CDR2 SVGAGI. V shed 5 bases and J shed 13 bases, with 15 bases lying between them. This CDR3 has 13 amino acids. The CDR3 here is CASSTGTGLPLHF. CDR3 DNA sequence: TGTGCCAGCAGTACCGGGACGGGTCTCCCCCTCCACTTT.

The chain is built from TRBV9 and TRBJ2-5; TRBD2 is a possible D gene (7 bases). The CDR3 length is 16 residues. CDR1 SGDLS and CDR2 YYNGEE come from the germline V gene. Trimming cost V 0 bases and J 2 bases, with 14 bases left between them. The CDR3 sequence: CASSVEDGGLQETQYF. CDR3 sequence (DNA): TGTGCCAGCAGCGTAGAGGACGGGGGGCTACAAGAGACCCAGTACTTC.

The CDR3 here is CASSPKTYTGELFF. CDR3 nucleotides: TGTGCCAGCAGCCCCAAGACTTACACCGGGGAGCTGTTTTTT. The rearrangement links TRBV7-8 to TRBJ2-2; D is unclear. Between the trimmed V and J ends, which lost 5 bases and 3 bases, there was a span of 10 bases. The germline V gene has CDR1 SGHVS and CDR2 FQNEAQ. This CDR3 contains 14 residues.

The chain links TRBV29-1 to TRBJ1-2; D not certain. Germline V lookup: CDR1 SQVTM, CDR2 ANQGSEA. CDR3 size: 11 residues. Trimming removed 2 bases at V and 7 bases at J, with 8 bases between. The CDR3 nucleotides are TGCAGCGTTGAAAGGTATCCTGGCTACACCTTC. This codes for CSVERYPGYTF.

V and J are TRBV28 and TRBJ2-4, with TRBD1 matching 10 bases. The CDR3 sequence is 19 residues long. Looked up from germline, CDR1 is MDHEN and CDR2 is SYDVKM. Unmatched junction bases numbered 12, after V lost 1 base and J lost 3 bases. The CDR3 DNA is TGTGCCAGCAGTTTATTCTGGACAGGGGGGCTAGTTGGCAAAAACATTCAGTACTTC. This codes for CASSLFWTGGLVGKNIQYF.

V is TRBV5-1 and J is TRBJ1-2; D is undetermined. In germline, CDR1 is SGHRS, CDR2 YFSETQ. V lost 1 base, J lost 4 bases, and 8 bases lay in between. The CDR3 is made up of 13 amino acids. This CDR3 is CASSLSESYGYTF. CDR3 coding DNA: TGCGCCAGCAGCTTGTCAGAATCCTATGGCTACACCTTC. The whole variable domain, filled in from reference TRBV5-1 and TRBJ1-2, reads KAGVTQTPRYLIKTRGQQVTLSCSPISGHRSVSWYQQTPGQGLQFLFEYFSETQRNKGNFPGRFSGRQFSNSRSEMNVSTLELGDSALYLCASSLSESYGYTFGSGTRLTVV.

This chain uses TRBV4-1 with TRBJ1-2, with D maybe TRBD1 (5 bases). The germline V gene encodes CDR1 MGHRA and CDR2 YSYEKL. This CDR3 spans 14 amino acids. The V and J ends lost 4 bases and 3 bases respectively, with 12 bases between them. CDR3 sequence: CASSPTASDYGYTF. For the CDR3, the DNA is TGCGCCAGCAGCCCGACAGCCAGCGACTATGGCTACACCTTC.

V gene TRBV7-9 combines with J gene TRBJ2-7, with D perhaps TRBD2 (6 bases). Trimming left V 2 bases short and J 6 bases short, with 14 bases between. CDR1 is SEHNR and CDR2 is FQNEAQ in the germline V gene (reference sequence). The CDR3 runs to 14 residues. DNA for the CDR3: TGTGCCAGCAGCTTAAGCGGGTCAGCTGGCGAGCAGTACTTC. Its translation: CASSLSGSAGEQYF.

This clone was detected only a few times. The chain joins TRBV7-2 to TRBJ2-3, with TRBD1 identical over 7 bases. The CDR3 consists of 15 residues. Germline CDR1 reads SGHTA; CDR2 reads FQGNSA. The junction had 7 bases not matched to a gene; V was cut back by 4 bases and J by 3 bases. Written as DNA, the CDR3 is TGTGCCAGCAGCTCTCAGACAGGGCGGACAGATACGCAGTATTTT. Translated, it gives CASSSQTGRTDTQYF.

The V gene is TRBV9, the J gene TRBJ1-5; TRBD1 matches at 7 bases. Germline lookup yields CDR1 SGDLS and CDR2 YYNGEE. The CDR3 length is 14 residues. The trim removed 4 bases at V and 2 bases at J, leaving 3 bases unmatched. CDR3 in amino acids: CASSYGTGNQPQHF. Written as DNA, the CDR3 is TGTGCCAGCAGCTACGGGACAGGCAATCAGCCCCAGCATTTT.

This chain links TRBV12-3 or TRBV12-4 with TRBJ2-7; D gene ambiguous. V gave up 6 bases and J gave up 1 base, with 7 bases separating them. The CDR3 has 12 residues. The CDR3 spells CASRPGSYEQYF. DNA of the CDR3: TGTGCCAGCAGGCCCGGGTCCTACGAGCAGTACTTC.

CDR3 amino acids: CASSYSGTGGGETQYF. For the CDR3, the DNA is TGTGCCAGCAGTTACTCAGGGACAGGGGGCGGAGAGACCCAGTACTTC. The chain is built from TRBV6-5 and TRBJ2-5; 12 bases map to TRBD1. The junction had 3 bases not matched to a gene; V was cut back by 0 bases and J by 4 bases. The CDR3 sequence is 16 residues long. Germline V gives CDR1 MNHEY, CDR2 SVGAGI.

The chain couples TRBV3-1 (or the pseudogene TRBV3-2) to TRBJ1-2; the D is unclear. CDR1 and CDR2 (germline): LGHDT, YNNKEL (reference sequence). V lost 1 base and J lost 8, with 8 bases in between. This CDR3 has 12 amino acids. The CDR3: CASSQGVSGYTF. The CDR3 nucleotides are TGTGCCAGCAGCCAAGGCGTCTCGGGCTACACCTTC.

The chain is built from TRBV7-6 and TRBJ2-3, with TRBD2 identical over 9 bases. This CDR3 is built from 16 residues. Germline values: CDR1 SGHVS, CDR2 FNYEAQ. The V and J ends lost 0 bases and 6 bases, in that order; junction bases with no gene match: 7. In DNA, the CDR3 is TGTGCCAGCAGCTTAGCAGGCGCGGGAGGGCCGGATACGCAGTATTTT. Protein: CASSLAGAGGPDTQYF.

This chain links TRBV4-2 with TRBJ2-3; D is possibly TRBD2 (5 bases). The CDR3 runs 18 residues. CDR1 and CDR2 from the germline V gene are LGHNA and YNFKEQ. Trimming pared 1 base from V and 4 bases from J, leaving 21 bases between. The CDR3 region has the DNA TGTGCCAGCAGCCAAGTGAGGCTCCTAGCCGAGAGGGCAGATACGCAGTATTTT. Its translation: CASSQVRLLAERADTQYF.

The V call is TRBV9, the J call TRBJ1-2; D unresolved. Trimming shortened V by 4 bases and J by 3 bases, and 7 bases separated the two germline ends. Germline V lookup: CDR1 SGDLS, CDR2 YYNGEE. This CDR3 has 12 amino acids. Here the CDR3 reads CASSSTDYGYTF. The CDR3, as DNA: TGTGCCAGCAGCTCCACCGACTATGGCTACACCTTC.

V and J are TRBV24-1 and TRBJ2-5; 8 bases fit TRBD1. Germline CDR1 and CDR2: KGHDR and SFDVKD. The CDR3 consists of 13 residues. Unmatched junction bases numbered 2, after V lost 7 bases and J lost 2 bases. CDR3 nucleotides: TGTGCCACCAGCCACAGGGGGCAAGAGACCCAGTACTTC. Encoded protein: CATSHRGQETQYF.

This clone came up once. The rearrangement joins TRBV11-1 to TRBJ2-2; perhaps TRBD1 as D (5 bases). The ends were cut back, 2 bases at V and 4 bases at J, with 11 bases in the middle. Germline V lookup: CDR1 SGHAT, CDR2 FQDESV (reference sequence). The CDR3 length is 15 residues. The CDR3 is CASSLNLRATGELFF. The CDR3 nucleotides are TGTGCCAGCAGCTTAAATCTCAGGGCCACCGGGGAGCTGTTTTTT.

J is TRBJ1-1 and V is TRBV7-3, with D unresolved. The CDR3 length is 13 residues. The ends were cut back, 4 bases at V and 0 bases at J, with 6 bases in the middle. CDR1 and CDR2 (germline): SGHTA, FQGTGA. The CDR3: CASSSGMNTEAFF. In DNA form, the CDR3 reads TGTGCCAGCAGCTCGGGTATGAACACTGAAGCTTTCTTT.

This clone has only a few counts. The chain uses TRBV5-4 and TRBJ2-5; D is possibly TRBD1 (6 bases). From germline, CDR1 is SGHNT and CDR2 YYREEE (reference sequence). There are 16 residues in the CDR3. V was shortened by 4 bases and J by 0 bases, with 16 bases between the two germline ends. The CDR3 here is CASSPEWWGHQETQYF. Here the CDR3 DNA reads TGTGCCAGCAGCCCGGAATGGTGGGGGCACCAAGAGACCCAGTACTTC.

This chain links TRBV27 with TRBJ1-2; TRBD1 agrees at 8 bases. The CDR3 spans 13 residues. Germline loops: CDR1 MNHEY, CDR2 SMNVEV (reference sequence). Unmatched junction bases numbered 4, after V lost 5 bases and J lost 5 bases. The CDR3 nucleotides are TGTGCCAGCAGTCCTAGGACAGGGTATGGCTACACCTTC. Amino acid sequence: CASSPRTGYGYTF.

V is TRBV12-3 or TRBV12-4 and J is TRBJ1-1; D is unclear. V was pared by 0 bases and J by 4 bases, with 6 bases between. The length of the CDR3 is 13 residues. CDR3 protein: CASSLAAGTEAFF. CDR3 sequence (DNA): TGTGCCAGCAGTTTAGCGGCAGGCACTGAAGCTTTCTTT.

This sequence joins TRBV3-1 (or the pseudogene TRBV3-2) and TRBJ1-1; D may be TRBD1 (5 bases). Trimming left V 1 base short and J 0 bases short, with 18 bases between. Germline V gene data show CDR1 as LGHDT and CDR2 as YNNKEL (reference sequence). The CDR3 sequence is 18 residues long. CDR3 coding DNA: TGTGCCAGCAGCCAAGTAGCAGGGCCATCCTTAATGAACACTGAAGCTTTCTTT. Its translation is CASSQVAGPSLMNTEAFF.

V usage is TRBV5-1 and J usage is TRBJ1-2, with a possible D match to TRBD1 (5 bases). V lost 0 bases and J lost 8, with 17 bases in between. Germline-derived CDR1 and CDR2 are SGHRS and YFSETQ. CDR3 length: 15 residues. The CDR3 region is CASSLGDSSGKGYTF. In nucleotides, the CDR3 is TGCGCCAGCAGCTTGGGAGACAGTTCCGGTAAGGGCTACACCTTC.

The genes are TRBV14 and TRBJ2-7; possible D gene TRBD2, 5 bases. This CDR3 region has 14 residues. V was trimmed by 4 bases and J by 6 bases, leaving 16 bases between them. The germline V gene encodes CDR1 SGHDN and CDR2 FVKESK. The DNA for the CDR3 is TGTGCCAGCAGCCCCGACGGGATCAGGAGCGAGCAGTACTTC. Translating gives CASSPDGIRSEQYF.

The genes are TRBV7-9 and TRBJ2-7, with 8 bases identical to TRBD2. The V and J ends lost 0 bases and 5 bases, in that order; junction bases with no gene match: 6. The CDR3 spans 15 residues. Germline assignment: CDR1 SEHNR and CDR2 FQNEAQ (reference sequence). The CDR3 loop is CASSLALGRANEQYF. The CDR3 nucleotides are TGTGCCAGCAGCTTAGCCCTCGGGAGGGCCAACGAGCAGTACTTC.

The chain recombines TRBV10-3 with TRBJ2-7; 11 bases are a match to TRBD2. Trimming cost V 6 bases and J 1 base; bases outside gene matches: 11. This CDR3 spans 17 amino acids. Germline CDR1 ENHRY, CDR2 SYGVKD. CDR3 protein: CAISGGILAGVSYEQYF. The CDR3 DNA follows: TGTGCCATCAGCGGAGGGATACTAGCGGGAGTTTCCTACGAGCAGTACTTC.

In this sample, this clone is medium-sized. As DNA, the CDR3 is TGTGCCAGCAGCTTGACAGGGGATACGAACACCGGGGAGCTGTTTTTT. This codes for CASSLTGDTNTGELFF. The chain has TRBV5-6 and TRBJ2-2, with TRBD1 matching 7 bases. The CDR3 has 16 residues. Per the germline V gene, CDR1 is SGHDT and CDR2 is YYEEEE. V was pared by 1 base and J by 0 bases, with 3 bases of the junction left unmatched.

The chain employs TRBV11-3 and TRBJ2-5, with TRBD1 matching 8 bases. CDR3 length equals 12 residues. V trimming: 8 bases; J trimming: 4 bases; junction bases outside the gene matches: 3. CDR1 is SGHNT, CDR2 YENEEA, per germline. Here the CDR3 reads CASSGGGETQYF. CDR3 coding DNA: TGTGCCAGCTCAGGGGGCGGAGAGACCCAGTACTTC.